Listed below are T cell receptor beta chains from one sample, sequenced in a study of blood T cell repertoires in COVID-19. Only in-frame clones appear in the TCRdb table, and some are missing; sequencing was by immunoSEQ multiplex PCR. This sample yields 85,000 to 130,000 clones, of which 84% are seen a single time; 13% to 15% belongs to the top ten. The sample consisted of peripheral blood. These receptors all stem from a woman in her sixties or seventies with acute or convalescent COVID-19. The CDR3 runs from the conserved cysteine through the conserved F or W. Each record gives: D gene, clone size, V gene, J gene, CDR3 DNA, CDR3 protein. D genes are given only for firm matches. A clone size is listed for some rows: how often the clone was seen (once, few, many), or a class if it is expanded.

>NA|once|TRBV6-5|TRBJ1-3
TGTGCCACCAGGACAGATGCTGGAAACACCATATATTTT
CATRTDAGNTIYF
>NA|NA|TRBV5-1|TRBJ2-1
TGCGCCAGCAACGGGGGAGAGAATGAGCAGTTCTTC
CASNGGENEQFF
>NA|NA|TRBV19|TRBJ1-1
TGTGCCAGTAGTATAGCGGGGGACGGAAGAGCTTTCTTT
CASSIAGDGRAFF
>TRBD2|NA|TRBV5-1|TRBJ2-2
TGCGCCAGCAGCTTGGGGGCTAGCGGGGTCGTCACCGGGGAGCTGTTTTTT
CASSLGASGVVTGELFF
>TRBD2|NA|TRBV29-1|TRBJ2-1
TGCAGCGTTGAAGATCGGCGGGAGTACAGTGAGCAGTTCTTC
CSVEDRREYSEQFF
>NA|NA|TRBV28|TRBJ2-7
TGTGCCAGCAGTCCCCGGCTCGTCAGGGCCACGTACGAGCAGTACTTC
CASSPRLVRATYEQYF
>TRBD1|NA|TRBV7-2|TRBJ2-1
TGTGCCAGCAGCTGGGCGGGACAGGGGGCATACAGTGAGCAGTTCTTC
CASSWAGQGAYSEQFF
>TRBD2|NA|TRBV19|TRBJ2-1
TGTGCCAGTAGTAACCTCGGACTAGTTCGGGATGAGCAGTTCTTC
CASSNLGLVRDEQFF
>TRBD1|few|TRBV19|TRBJ1-2
TGTGCCAGTAGTAGCCAGGGGACAGGGGACTATGGCTACACCTTC
CASSSQGTGDYGYTF
>NA|NA|TRBV5-1|TRBJ2-3
TGCGCCAGCAGCTTAAGAGCGGCCCGCACAGATACGCAGTATTTT
CASSLRAARTDTQYF
>NA|NA|TRBV5-1|TRBJ1-4
TGCGCCAGCAGCTTGAGGCAGGGGAATGAAAAACTGTTTTTT
CASSLRQGNEKLFF
>TRBD1|NA|TRBV19|TRBJ2-2
TGTGCCAGTAGTATAAGATACAGGGGCCAGACCGGGGAGCTGTTTTTT
CASSIRYRGQTGELFF
>TRBD1|NA|TRBV7-9|TRBJ1-1
TGTGCCACCAACAGGGGAGTAGGAACTGAAGCTTTCTTT
CATNRGVGTEAFF
>TRBD1|NA|TRBV27|TRBJ2-1
TGTGCCAGCACCCCAGGGGGCCGGAACTTTTACAATGAGCAGTTCTTC
CASTPGGRNFYNEQFF
>NA|NA|TRBV5-1|TRBJ1-2
TGCGCCAGCAGCTTGGCCCAGGGGAGCTATGGCTACACCTTC
CASSLAQGSYGYTF
>NA|NA|TRBV6-5|TRBJ1-3
TGTGCCAGCGGGAGGGGGAGCTCTGGAAACACCATATATTTT
CASGRGSSGNTIYF
>TRBD2|NA|TRBV13|TRBJ2-5
TGTGCCAGCAGCGCCGGGGGGGCGGGGCGGTCCCAAGAGACCCAGTACTTC
CASSAGGAGRSQETQYF
>TRBD2|once|TRBV19|TRBJ2-2
TGTGCCAGTATTAGAACGGGAGGGCCCCCCGGGGAGCTGTTTTTT
CASIRTGGPPGELFF
>TRBD1|NA|TRBV30|TRBJ1-1
TGTGCCTGGAGTGGACAGGGTGGCACTGAAGCTTTCTTT
CAWSGQGGTEAFF
>TRBD1|NA|TRBV7-6|TRBJ2-1
TGTGCCAGCAGCTTAGGGACAGGGTACAATGAGCAGTTCTTC
CASSLGTGYNEQFF